The rows below give T cell receptor beta chains drawn from one sample of a study of Ad26.COV2.S vaccination and SARS-CoV-2 variants. The repertoire was sequenced with immunoSEQ multiplex PCR; TCRdb's copy has only in-frame clones and lacks some. The sample lists over 450,000 clones, nearly 90% occurring once. The sample was peripheral blood, taken in a trial of Ad26.COV2.S vaccine versus placebo. Receptor source: a person aged 18-65 years who received the Ad26.COV2.S COVID-19 vaccine or a placebo. The CDR3 runs from the conserved cysteine through the conserved F or W. Each record gives: clone size, J gene, V gene, CDR3 protein. Size values are once, few and many counts, or a class for expanded clones, and some rows have none.

clone_size: .; j_call: TRBJ2-1; v_call: TRBV4-1; cdr3_aa: CASSLRTGLDEQFF
clone_size: .; j_call: TRBJ1-5; v_call: TRBV4-2; cdr3_aa: CASSQESGSVSQPQHF
clone_size: .; j_call: TRBJ1-5; v_call: TRBV7-9; cdr3_aa: CASSLATGVYNQPQHF
clone_size: few; j_call: TRBJ2-7; v_call: TRBV2; cdr3_aa: CASSAGTGVTYEQYF
clone_size: .; j_call: TRBJ2-1; v_call: TRBV2; cdr3_aa: CASSGTAYNEQFF
clone_size: .; j_call: TRBJ2-1; v_call: TRBV7-2; cdr3_aa: CASCSGGSYNEQFF
clone_size: .; j_call: TRBJ2-7; v_call: TRBV6-2/TRBV6-3; cdr3_aa: CASSFPYRGQSYEQYF
clone_size: .; j_call: TRBJ2-1; v_call: TRBV30; cdr3_aa: CAWSVSGSVPNEQFF
clone_size: .; j_call: TRBJ1-4; v_call: TRBV3-1/TRBV3-2; cdr3_aa: CASSQRGGQGRSNEKLFF
clone_size: .; j_call: TRBJ2-1; v_call: TRBV24-1; cdr3_aa: CATSDPTSGRGPYEQFF
clone_size: .; j_call: TRBJ2-5; v_call: TRBV6-1; cdr3_aa: CASSDFRGGTRTLPQYF
clone_size: .; j_call: TRBJ1-5; v_call: TRBV24-1; cdr3_aa: CATSTGSQPQHF
clone_size: .; j_call: TRBJ1-3; v_call: TRBV6-5; cdr3_aa: CASSYSGAGLNTIYF
clone_size: .; j_call: TRBJ2-4; v_call: TRBV3-1/TRBV3-2; cdr3_aa: CASSQDLAGGPWDKNIQYF
clone_size: .; j_call: TRBJ2-7; v_call: TRBV20-1; cdr3_aa: CSASWLAGGGYEQYF
clone_size: .; j_call: TRBJ1-5; v_call: TRBV19; cdr3_aa: CASSGIRTGYQPQHF
clone_size: .; j_call: TRBJ2-2; v_call: TRBV21-1; cdr3_aa: CASSKGVTGIGSGELFF
clone_size: .; j_call: TRBJ1-6; v_call: TRBV5-1; cdr3_aa: CASSFMGQSSSYNSPLHF
clone_size: .; j_call: TRBJ1-2; v_call: TRBV6-5; cdr3_aa: CASSYGFGPRYGYTF
clone_size: .; j_call: TRBJ2-5; v_call: TRBV5-3; cdr3_aa: CARSLPPQGSQYF
clone_size: .; j_call: TRBJ1-3; v_call: TRBV25-1; cdr3_aa: CASSPTKGQGRGNTIYF
clone_size: .; j_call: TRBJ2-5; v_call: TRBV28; cdr3_aa: CASSTASVYQETQYF
clone_size: once; j_call: TRBJ2-5; v_call: TRBV5-1; cdr3_aa: CASSFQGEETQYF
clone_size: .; j_call: TRBJ2-1; v_call: TRBV6-2/TRBV6-3; cdr3_aa: CASSPTRHNEQFF
clone_size: once; j_call: TRBJ1-2; v_call: TRBV5-1; cdr3_aa: CASGTDRVYGYTF
clone_size: .; j_call: TRBJ2-3; v_call: TRBV10-3; cdr3_aa: CATQKTTDTQYF
clone_size: .; j_call: TRBJ2-7; v_call: TRBV13; cdr3_aa: CASSGRTGRFEQYF
clone_size: once; j_call: TRBJ2-2; v_call: TRBV3-1/TRBV3-2; cdr3_aa: CASSFRGGTGELFF
clone_size: .; j_call: TRBJ2-5; v_call: TRBV10-2; cdr3_aa: CASSVGGGSLGETQYF
clone_size: .; j_call: TRBJ2-7; v_call: TRBV28; cdr3_aa: CASSLHPLSGTFEQYF
clone_size: once; j_call: TRBJ1-1; v_call: TRBV5-5; cdr3_aa: CASSLVGARSNEAFF
clone_size: .; j_call: TRBJ2-2; v_call: TRBV28; cdr3_aa: CASSWRATGELFF
clone_size: .; j_call: TRBJ2-7; v_call: TRBV19; cdr3_aa: CASSIDRGEQYF
clone_size: .; j_call: TRBJ1-2; v_call: TRBV18; cdr3_aa: CASSPPADRGGYGYTF
clone_size: few; j_call: TRBJ2-7; v_call: TRBV7-2; cdr3_aa: CASSFVSFTRREQYF
clone_size: .; j_call: TRBJ2-7; v_call: TRBV9; cdr3_aa: CASGEDYEQYF
clone_size: .; j_call: TRBJ1-2; v_call: TRBV5-4; cdr3_aa: CASSLVTTSYGYTF
clone_size: .; j_call: TRBJ2-1; v_call: TRBV24-1; cdr3_aa: CATSDPGRTHNEQFF
clone_size: .; j_call: TRBJ1-4; v_call: TRBV28; cdr3_aa: CASSGENEKLFF
clone_size: .; j_call: TRBJ1-1; v_call: TRBV4-2; cdr3_aa: CASSRVPGEGTNTEAFF
clone_size: once; j_call: TRBJ1-1; v_call: TRBV6-5; cdr3_aa: CASSYFGGPEAFF
clone_size: .; j_call: TRBJ2-5; v_call: TRBV12-3/TRBV12-4; cdr3_aa: CASSFYRAETQYF
clone_size: .; j_call: TRBJ1-6; v_call: TRBV18; cdr3_aa: CASSPLGQNNSPLHF
clone_size: .; j_call: TRBJ2-5; v_call: TRBV15; cdr3_aa: CATSSYWDRLTETQYF
clone_size: .; j_call: TRBJ2-1; v_call: TRBV4-1; cdr3_aa: CASSQGVGLAGAWQFF
clone_size: once; j_call: TRBJ1-2; v_call: TRBV27; cdr3_aa: CASSLFRGYGYTF
clone_size: .; j_call: TRBJ1-4; v_call: TRBV30; cdr3_aa: CAWIPDRGNEKLFF
clone_size: .; j_call: TRBJ1-6; v_call: TRBV2; cdr3_aa: CASSDVVNSPLHF
clone_size: .; j_call: TRBJ2-4; v_call: TRBV5-4; cdr3_aa: CASSLAVAGKAAKNIQYF
clone_size: .; j_call: TRBJ2-3; v_call: TRBV7-9; cdr3_aa: CASSISPLGLGSTDTQYF
clone_size: .; j_call: TRBJ2-7; v_call: TRBV6-2/TRBV6-3; cdr3_aa: CASSYIPRDRAYEQYF
clone_size: .; j_call: TRBJ2-2; v_call: TRBV7-2; cdr3_aa: CASSFFPIGAANTGELFF
clone_size: .; j_call: TRBJ2-5; v_call: TRBV9; cdr3_aa: CASSPRGAYQETQYF
clone_size: .; j_call: TRBJ1-4; v_call: TRBV13; cdr3_aa: CASSSRTGAEKLFF
clone_size: .; j_call: TRBJ1-2; v_call: TRBV30; cdr3_aa: CAWRSTGNYGYTF
clone_size: .; j_call: TRBJ1-5; v_call: TRBV28; cdr3_aa: CASRARTGPNQPQHF
clone_size: .; j_call: TRBJ2-7; v_call: TRBV7-9; cdr3_aa: CASSLVGTAYEQYF
clone_size: .; j_call: TRBJ2-7; v_call: TRBV5-1; cdr3_aa: CASSLAQGMRAGQYF
clone_size: .; j_call: TRBJ2-3; v_call: TRBV29-1; cdr3_aa: CSVGLIGTSGGSSSTDTQYF
clone_size: .; j_call: TRBJ1-4; v_call: TRBV7-9; cdr3_aa: CASSAATGSLVANEKLFF